The 32 T cell receptor beta chains below were found in one sample sequenced in a study of blood T cell repertoires in COVID-19. The assay was immunoSEQ multiplex PCR, and TCRdb's table has in-frame clones only and misses some. Of 65,000 to 75,000 clones listed, roughly nine tenths were seen once; the top ten hold under 1.5%. The sequencing sample was made of peripheral blood. The receptors here all came from a man aged 45-60 years with acute or convalescent COVID-19.

The chain is built from TRBV10-3 and TRBJ1-5, with a weak D call TRBD1 (5 bases). Germline-derived CDR1 and CDR2 are ENHRY and SYGVKD. Trimming took off 11 bases at V and 9 bases at J, with 14 bases between the two ends. The CDR3 spans 11 residues. DNA for the CDR3: TGTGCCTCCGCGGGGGAGGGGCCCCAGCATTTT. Translation gives CASAGEGPQHF.

The rearrangement uses TRBV19 and TRBJ2-1; D is uncertain. Germline V gives CDR1 LNHDA, CDR2 SQIVND (reference sequence). The CDR3 is made up of 16 amino acids. Trimming left V 2 bases short and J 0 bases short, with 11 bases between. The DNA for the CDR3 is TGTGCCAGTAGTATAAGTGTATCGAGCTCCTACAATGAGCAGTTCTTC. Protein sequence: CASSISVSSSYNEQFF.

V gene TRBV19 combines with J gene TRBJ1-1; weak D call: TRBD1 (5 bases). The CDR3 is 12 amino acids. V gave up 7 bases and J gave up 3 bases, with 9 bases separating them. The germline CDR1 and CDR2 sequences are LNHDA and SQIVND (reference sequence). The CDR3 coding sequence is TGTGCCAGTATAAGGGGTGACACTGAAGCTTTCTTT. This translates into CASIRGDTEAFF. The variable domain in full, with the rest retrieved from reference TRBV19 and TRBJ1-1, is DGGITQSPKYLFRKEGQNVTLSCEQNLNHDAMYWYRQDPGQGLRLIYYSQIVNDFQKGDIAEGYSVSREKKESFPLTVTSAQKNPTAFYLCASIRGDTEAFFGQGTRLTVV.

The gene calls are TRBV18 and TRBJ2-5, with 7 bases lining up with TRBD2. V was pared by 3 bases and J by 4 bases, with 17 bases of the junction left unmatched. Germline assignment: CDR1 KGHSH and CDR2 LQKENI. The CDR3 runs to 18 residues. The CDR3: CASSPFNGLDGGGETQYF. The CDR3 DNA follows: TGTGCCAGCTCACCCTTTAATGGACTAGATGGCGGAGGAGAGACCCAGTACTTC.

The V call is TRBV7-8, the J call TRBJ1-2; no reliable D call. This CDR3 is 15 amino acids long. Trimming took 1 base from V and 4 from J, leaving 13 bases between them. Germline CDR1 SGHVS, CDR2 FQNEAQ. CDR3 bases: TGTGCCAGCAGCTTAGATGGTGGAGTCCCCTATGGCTACACCTTC. Its protein product is CASSLDGGVPYGYTF.

V gene TRBV28 combines with J gene TRBJ1-2; a possible D gene is TRBD1 (5 bases). Germline assignment: CDR1 MDHEN and CDR2 SYDVKM. Trimming removed 5 bases at V and 2 bases at J, with 15 bases between. The CDR3 has 15 residues. CDR3 loop: CASSPPIQGNYGYTF. CDR3 sequence (DNA): TGTGCCAGCAGTCCCCCTATTCAGGGAAACTATGGCTACACCTTC.

Turning to this clone: Other DNA variants within this sample encode the same CDR3. V and J are TRBV28 and TRBJ2-2, with 14 positions matching TRBD2. The V segment lost 0 bases and the J segment 6 bases; nucleotides outside the gene matches: 3. The germline V gene has CDR1 MDHEN and CDR2 SYDVKM. This CDR3 contains 17 residues. CDR3 nucleotides: TGTGCCAGCAGTTTATGGAGACTAGCGGGGGGGCCCGGGGAGCTGTTTTTT. This codes for CASSLWRLAGGPGELFF.

V usage is TRBV4-1 and J usage is TRBJ2-6, with D possibly being TRBD2 (5 bases). The germline gives CDR1 MGHRA, CDR2 YSYEKL. V lost 5 bases and J 1 base, leaving 12 bases between the germline ends. The CDR3 spans 16 residues. The CDR3: CASSSRTGSGANVLTF. CDR3 DNA: TGCGCCAGCAGCTCGCGGACTGGTTCTGGGGCCAACGTCCTGACTTTC.

A single count supports this clone. The chain combines TRBV19 with TRBJ2-1, with 7 bases aligning to TRBD2. Germline CDR1 and CDR2: LNHDA and SQIVND (reference sequence). Losses at the gene ends were 7 bases for V and 3 bases for J; bases not matched to a gene: 18. The length of the CDR3 is 18 residues. The CDR3 DNA reads TGTGCCAGTATGGGCTTGCGGAGCGGGGCGGAACTCTACAATGAGCAGTTCTTC. Protein: CASMGLRSGAELYNEQFF.

The rearrangement uses TRBV4-1 and TRBJ2-2, with 8 bases identical to TRBD1. In germline, CDR1 is MGHRA, CDR2 YSYEKL. CDR3 length: 16 amino acids. After removal of 3 bases from V and 4 bases from J, the junction contained 7 bases not matched to a gene. The CDR3 bases are TGCGCCAGCAGCCATTACCAGGGGGCTACCACCGGGGAGCTGTTTTTT. Its translation is CASSHYQGATTGELFF.

This chain links TRBV6-5 with TRBJ2-1, with 9 bases that match TRBD1. From germline, CDR1 is MNHEY and CDR2 SVGAGI. Germline trimming cut 5 bases from V and 9 bases from J; bases unmatched to any gene: 11. CDR3 length: 15 amino acids. Here the CDR3 DNA reads TGTGCCAGCAGTAGGGGACAGGGCCGACGGCTTGAGCAGTTCTTC. The encoded protein is CASSRGQGRRLEQFF.

The chain employs TRBV3-1 (or the pseudogene TRBV3-2) and TRBJ1-5; D may be TRBD1 (5 bases). The CDR3 length is 22 residues. Trimming took off 0 bases at V and 4 bases at J, with 31 bases between the two ends. Per germline, CDR1 LGHDT and CDR2 YNNKEL (reference sequence). The chain's CDR3 is CASSQDWSGVPARIPPNQPQHF. CDR3 coding DNA: TGTGCCAGCAGCCAAGATTGGTCGGGGGTCCCCGCTAGGATCCCGCCAAATCAGCCCCAGCATTTT.

The CDR3 loop is CASSPSGSGNTIYF. The CDR3 DNA is TGTGCCAGCAGCCCCTCCGGCTCTGGAAACACCATATATTTT. J is TRBJ1-3 and V is TRBV7-9; unclear D gene. V was pared by 5 bases and J by 0 bases, with 8 bases between. CDR1 and CDR2 from the germline V gene are SEHNR and FQNEAQ (reference sequence). This CDR3 has 14 residues.

This clone came up once. This sequence joins TRBV24-1 and TRBJ2-3; D unresolved. Per germline, CDR1 KGHDR and CDR2 SFDVKD. CDR3 length equals 12 residues. Trimming pared 7 bases from V and 4 bases from J, leaving 8 bases between. This chain's CDR3 is CATRSQSDTQYF. The CDR3 DNA reads TGTGCCACCAGATCACAATCAGATACGCAGTATTTT.

V usage is TRBV6-1 and J usage is TRBJ2-7; maybe TRBD2 (6 bases). V dropped 1 base and J dropped 2 bases, with 9 bases sitting between them. CDR3 length: 14 residues. The germline gives CDR1 MNHNS, CDR2 SASEGT. The CDR3 nucleotides are TGTGCCAGCAGTGAAGACGGGGGAACCTACGAGCAGTACTTC. Its translation is CASSEDGGTYEQYF.

The DNA of the CDR3 is TGTGCCAGCAGTTTATCCCCCCTAGGGGCCACTGAAGCTTTCTTT. Translated, it gives CASSLSPLGATEAFF. The chain joins TRBV28 to TRBJ1-1; D may be TRBD1 (5 bases). CDR3 length equals 15 residues. Trimming left V 1 base short and J 4 bases short, with 13 bases between. Germline V lookup: CDR1 MDHEN, CDR2 SYDVKM.

This chain uses TRBV7-9 with TRBJ1-2; weak D call: TRBD1 (6 bases). CDR3 length equals 14 residues. The germline CDR1 and CDR2 sequences are SEHNR and FQNEAQ (reference sequence). Trimming took 7 bases from V and 8 from J, leaving 20 bases between them. This CDR3 is CASTLTGGGGGYTF. The CDR3 nucleotides are TGTGCCAGCACCCTAACGGGAGGGGGTGGCGGCTACACCTTC.

This chain joins TRBV24-1 and TRBJ2-3; the D gene is possibly TRBD1 (5 bases). Deletions cut 0 bases from V and 0 bases from J, with 6 bases between. Germline lookup yields CDR1 KGHDR and CDR2 SFDVKD. The CDR3 has 15 amino acids. In DNA form, the CDR3 reads TGTGCCACCAGTGATTTGGGGGCCAGCACAGATACGCAGTATTTT. This sequence encodes CATSDLGASTDTQYF.

The J gene is TRBJ2-3, the V gene TRBV7-2; 11 bases agree with TRBD2. The CDR3 is made up of 15 amino acids. Germline V CDR1 and CDR2: SGHTA, FQGNSA. V was pared by 4 bases and J by 2 bases, with 2 bases of the junction left unmatched. In nucleotides, the CDR3 is TGTGCCAGCAGCTCTAGCGGGGGGCCCACAGATACGCAGTATTTT. The encoded protein is CASSSSGGPTDTQYF.

The CDR3 DNA is TGCGCCAGCTACCCTCCGGACAGGGACGGCACTGAAGCTTTCTTT. The encoded protein is CASYPPDRDGTEAFF. The chain combines TRBV5-1 with TRBJ1-1; the match to TRBD1 covers 8 bases. The germline V gene encodes CDR1 SGHRS and CDR2 YFSETQ. The V and J ends lost 7 bases and 4 bases, in that order; junction bases with no gene match: 12. CDR3 length equals 15 residues.

The V and J genes are TRBV7-8 and TRBJ2-7, with D perhaps TRBD1 (6 bases). V lost 1 base and J lost 2, with 12 bases in between. There are 15 residues in the CDR3. Germline V gives CDR1 SGHVS, CDR2 FQNEAQ. CDR3 coding DNA: TGTGCCAGCAGCTTAGGGGGACATGGAGCCTACGAGCAGTACTTC. Its protein product is CASSLGGHGAYEQYF.

This clone appeared a few times. The V and J genes are TRBV7-3 and TRBJ2-3; TRBD2 aligns across 8 bases. Trimming cost V 1 base and J 11 bases; bases outside gene matches: 5. There are 13 residues in the CDR3. Germline loops: CDR1 SGHTA, CDR2 FQGTGA. CDR3 sequence reads: CASSLNPAGEQYF. In DNA form, the CDR3 reads TGTGCCAGCAGCTTAAACCCAGCGGGAGAGCAGTATTTT.

This clone was found once. The chain uses TRBV20-1 and TRBJ2-1; 7 nucleotides line up with TRBD2. The CDR3 length is 15 residues. In germline, CDR1 is DFQATT, CDR2 SNEGSKA (reference sequence). The V and J ends lost 3 bases and 6 bases, in that order; junction bases with no gene match: 11. The chain's CDR3 is CSASRGGVAVNEQFF. The CDR3 coding sequence is TGCAGTGCTAGTCGTGGGGGGGTGGCGGTCAATGAGCAGTTCTTC.

V gene TRBV27 combines with J gene TRBJ1-1, with a tentative D call TRBD1 (5 bases). The CDR3 is 17 residues long. The V and J ends lost 4 bases and 0 bases respectively, with 18 bases between them. CDR1 MNHEY and CDR2 SMNVEV come from the germline V gene (reference sequence). The CDR3 DNA reads TGTGCCAGCAGTTATCGGCGCCCCGGGGGATTGAACACTGAAGCTTTCTTT. Residues: CASSYRRPGGLNTEAFF.

The genes are TRBV7-2 and TRBJ2-3; unclear D gene. Germline values: CDR1 SGHTA, CDR2 FQGNSA. This CDR3 region has 14 residues. Trimming took off 2 bases at V and 2 bases at J, with 8 bases between the two ends. For the CDR3, the DNA is TGTGCCAGCAGCTTACAACTGTACACAGATACGCAGTATTTT. Its protein is CASSLQLYTDTQYF.

V is TRBV18 and J is TRBJ2-2, with D perhaps matching TRBD1 (5 bases). The CDR3 extends over 15 amino acids. V lost 2 bases to trimming and J lost 7 bases, with 14 bases between them. Germline assignment: CDR1 KGHSH and CDR2 LQKENI. The CDR3 sequence is CASSPGHPRVGELFF. The CDR3 region has the DNA TGTGCCAGCTCACCAGGTCACCCCAGGGTCGGGGAGCTGTTTTTT.

The DNA for the CDR3 is TGTGTACAGACAGCGGGAGCGAGAGGAACCGGGGAGCTGTTTTTT. Its protein product is CVQTAGARGTGELFF. The genes are TRBV5-3 and TRBJ2-2, with TRBD2 matching 8 bases. Being an ORF, TRBV5-3 has a function that is uncertain. The CDR3 runs 15 residues.

CDR3 in amino acids: CASSLGGQGNEKLFF. CDR3 coding DNA: TGTGCCAGCAGTTTAGGGGGACAGGGGAATGAAAAACTGTTTTTT. V usage is TRBV28 and J usage is TRBJ1-4, with 10 bases lining up with TRBD1. The length of the CDR3 is 15 residues. In germline, CDR1 is MDHEN, CDR2 SYDVKM. The trim removed 2 bases at V and 5 bases at J, leaving 2 bases unmatched.

V is TRBV21-1 and J is TRBJ2-5; no check of the table's D call, TRBD2, against the DNA was made. TRBV21-1 is recorded as a pseudogene. This CDR3 comprises 16 residues. The CDR3 loop is CASSTGTSGVQETQYF. The CDR3 DNA reads TGTGCCAGCAGCACCGGGACTAGCGGAGTCCAAGAGACCCAGTACTTC.

The J gene is TRBJ2-2, the V gene TRBV5-1; 8 bases align to TRBD1. This CDR3 has 13 amino acids. With V trimmed by 7 bases and J by 4 bases, 3 bases remained unmatched. Germline loops: CDR1 SGHRS, CDR2 YFSETQ. The CDR3 protein is CASDRGGTGELFF. CDR3 in DNA: TGCGCCAGCGACAGGGGAGGCACCGGGGAGCTGTTTTTT.

The chain links TRBV4-1 to TRBJ2-5; D ambiguous. Germline CDR1 MGHRA, CDR2 YSYEKL. CDR3 length: 14 residues. Trimming took 0 bases from V and 3 from J, leaving 8 bases between them. Here the CDR3 reads CASSQESSEETQYF. The CDR3 DNA is TGCGCCAGCAGCCAAGAGTCCAGTGAAGAGACCCAGTACTTC.

The chain links TRBV29-1 to TRBJ2-2; 7 bases align to TRBD1. From germline, CDR1 is SQVTM and CDR2 ANQGSEA. This CDR3 contains 15 residues. V was clipped by 6 bases and J by 4 bases; unmatched bases: 11. CDR3 sequence (DNA): TGCAGCGTCCGCCCAGGGGGAGAGAGCACCGGGGAGCTGTTTTTT. This encodes CSVRPGGESTGELFF.